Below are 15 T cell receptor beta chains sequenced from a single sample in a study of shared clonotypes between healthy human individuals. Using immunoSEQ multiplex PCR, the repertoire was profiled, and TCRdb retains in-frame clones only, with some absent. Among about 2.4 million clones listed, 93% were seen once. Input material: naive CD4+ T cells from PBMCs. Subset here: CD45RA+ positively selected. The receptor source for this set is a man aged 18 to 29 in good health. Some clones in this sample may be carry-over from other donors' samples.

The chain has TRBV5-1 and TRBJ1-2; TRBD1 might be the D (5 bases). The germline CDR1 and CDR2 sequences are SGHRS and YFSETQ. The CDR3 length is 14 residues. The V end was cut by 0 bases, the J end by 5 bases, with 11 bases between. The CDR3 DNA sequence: TGCGCCAGCAGCTTGGTACCAGGGCCTTATGGCTACACCTTC. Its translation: CASSLVPGPYGYTF.

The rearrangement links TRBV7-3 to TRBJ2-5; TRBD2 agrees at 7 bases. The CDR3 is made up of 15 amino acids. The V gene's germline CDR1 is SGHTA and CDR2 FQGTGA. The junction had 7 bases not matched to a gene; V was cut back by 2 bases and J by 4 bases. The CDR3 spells CASSLGGSTPETQYF. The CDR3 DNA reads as TGTGCCAGCAGCTTAGGCGGGAGCACCCCAGAGACCCAGTACTTC.

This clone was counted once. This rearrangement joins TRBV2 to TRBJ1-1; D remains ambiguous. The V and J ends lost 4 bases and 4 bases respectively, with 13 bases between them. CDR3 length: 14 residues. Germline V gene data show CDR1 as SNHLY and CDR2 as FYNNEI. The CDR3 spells CASSGFRGGTEAFF. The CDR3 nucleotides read TGTGCCAGCAGTGGGTTTCGGGGTGGCACTGAAGCTTTCTTT.

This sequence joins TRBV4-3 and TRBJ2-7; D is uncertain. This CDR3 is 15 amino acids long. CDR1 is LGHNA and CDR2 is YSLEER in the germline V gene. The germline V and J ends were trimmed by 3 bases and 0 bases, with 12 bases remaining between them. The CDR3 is CASSQGRTASYEQYF. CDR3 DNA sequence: TGCGCCAGCAGCCAGGGTAGGACGGCCTCCTACGAGCAGTACTTC.

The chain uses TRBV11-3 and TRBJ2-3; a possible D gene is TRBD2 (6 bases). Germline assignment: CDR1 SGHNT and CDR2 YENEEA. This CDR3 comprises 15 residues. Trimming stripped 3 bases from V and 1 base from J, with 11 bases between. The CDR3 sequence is CASSFAGFGTDTQYF. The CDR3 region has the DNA TGTGCCAGCAGCTTCGCGGGATTCGGCACAGATACGCAGTATTTT.

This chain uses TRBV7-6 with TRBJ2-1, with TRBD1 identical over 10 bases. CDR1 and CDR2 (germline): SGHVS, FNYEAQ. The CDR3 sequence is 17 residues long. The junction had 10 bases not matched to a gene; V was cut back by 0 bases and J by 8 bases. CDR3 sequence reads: CASSLAPGQGRSYEQFF. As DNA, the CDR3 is TGTGCCAGCAGCTTAGCGCCGGGACAGGGGAGGTCATATGAGCAGTTCTTC.

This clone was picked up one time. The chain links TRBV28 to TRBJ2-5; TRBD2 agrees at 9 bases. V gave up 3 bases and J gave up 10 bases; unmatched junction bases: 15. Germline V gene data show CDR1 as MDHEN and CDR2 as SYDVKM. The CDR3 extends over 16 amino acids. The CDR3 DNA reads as TGTGCCAGCAGTTTCCTCGGGGCGGGAGGGGTTTCGGACCAGTACTTC. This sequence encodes CASSFLGAGGVSDQYF.

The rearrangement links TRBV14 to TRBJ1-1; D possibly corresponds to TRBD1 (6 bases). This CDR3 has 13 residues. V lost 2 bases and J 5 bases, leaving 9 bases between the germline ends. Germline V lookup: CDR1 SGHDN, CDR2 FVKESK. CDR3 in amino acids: CASSQTGTTEAFF. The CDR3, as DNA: TGTGCCAGCAGCCAAACAGGGACAACTGAAGCTTTCTTT.

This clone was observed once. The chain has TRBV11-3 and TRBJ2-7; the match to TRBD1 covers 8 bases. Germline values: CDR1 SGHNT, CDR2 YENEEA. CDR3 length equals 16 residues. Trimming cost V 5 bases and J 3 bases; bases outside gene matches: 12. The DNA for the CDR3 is TGTGCCAGCAGCCAGGACAGGGCCGATCTGGGCTACGAGCAGTACTTC. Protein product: CASSQDRADLGYEQYF.

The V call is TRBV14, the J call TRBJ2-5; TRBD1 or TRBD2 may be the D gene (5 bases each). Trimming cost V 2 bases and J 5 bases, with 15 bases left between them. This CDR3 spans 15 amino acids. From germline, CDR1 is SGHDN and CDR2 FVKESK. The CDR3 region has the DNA TGTGCCAGCAGCCAAACACTAGGGGTTCTTGAGACCCAGTACTTC. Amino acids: CASSQTLGVLETQYF.

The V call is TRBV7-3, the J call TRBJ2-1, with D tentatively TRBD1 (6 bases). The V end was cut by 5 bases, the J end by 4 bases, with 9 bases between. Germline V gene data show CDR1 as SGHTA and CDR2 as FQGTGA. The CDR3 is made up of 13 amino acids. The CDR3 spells CASSVRGYNEQFF. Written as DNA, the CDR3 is TGTGCCAGCAGCGTCAGGGGATACAATGAGCAGTTCTTC.

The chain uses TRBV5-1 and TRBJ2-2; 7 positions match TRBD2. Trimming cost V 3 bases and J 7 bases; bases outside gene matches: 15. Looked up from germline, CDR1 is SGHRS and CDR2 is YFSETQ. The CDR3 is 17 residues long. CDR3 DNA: TGCGCCAGCAGCTCCTTGATGGGGGAGGGCCATGACGGGGAGCTGTTTTTT. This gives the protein CASSSLMGEGHDGELFF.

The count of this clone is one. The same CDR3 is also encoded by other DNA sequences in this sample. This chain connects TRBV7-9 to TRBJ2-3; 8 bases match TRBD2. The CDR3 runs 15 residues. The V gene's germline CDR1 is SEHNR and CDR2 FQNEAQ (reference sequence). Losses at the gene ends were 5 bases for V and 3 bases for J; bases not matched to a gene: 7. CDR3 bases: TGTGCCAGCAGCCCCGGGACGGGAGGGACAGATACGCAGTATTTT. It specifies CASSPGTGGTDTQYF. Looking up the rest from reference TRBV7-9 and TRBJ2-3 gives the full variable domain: DTGVSQNPRHKITKRGQNVTFRCDPISEHNRLYWYRQTLGQGPEFLTYFQNEAQLEKSRLLSDRFSAERPKGSFSTLEIQRTEQGDSAMYLCASSPGTGGTDTQYFGPGTRLTVL.

CDR3: CASSILSGQGVYEQYF. For the CDR3, the DNA is TGTGCCAGCAGCATCCTTTCGGGACAGGGAGTCTACGAGCAGTACTTC. The chain joins TRBV27 to TRBJ2-7; 9 bases align to TRBD1. Germline V lookup: CDR1 MNHEY, CDR2 SMNVEV (reference sequence). The V segment lost 6 bases and the J segment 3 bases; nucleotides outside the gene matches: 12. The CDR3 totals 16 residues.

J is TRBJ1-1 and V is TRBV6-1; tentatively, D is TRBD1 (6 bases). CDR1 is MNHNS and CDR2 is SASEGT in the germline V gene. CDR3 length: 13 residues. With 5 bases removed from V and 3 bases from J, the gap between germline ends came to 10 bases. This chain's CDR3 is CASSLRQDTEAFF. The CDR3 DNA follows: TGTGCCAGCAGTCTTAGACAGGACACTGAAGCTTTCTTT.